This T cell receptor beta chain was sequenced during a study of blood T cell repertoires in COVID-19. Study-wide context: Sites across the United States, Italy and Spain contributed samples from acute and convalescent COVID-19. T cells, B-cell-depleted T cells, or PBMCs provided the cDNA or gDNA that served as material.

Per the original methods: It was from reference gene primer amplification that nucleated cell counts were estimated. Here immunoSEQ multiplex PCR was the method, and the copy in TCRdb shows in-frame clones only, minus some. The DNA was the basis for D and trimming; V, J and clone size are from that table. The table has some 110,000 clones, about 85% seen once. The specimen sequenced was peripheral blood. The clonotype was recovered from a man in his forties or fifties with acute or convalescent COVID-19.

The chain's CDR3 is CSVELSPGWVKSPLHF. CDR3 DNA: TGCAGCGTTGAATTAAGTCCAGGTTGGGTTAAATCACCCCTCCACTTT. This chain uses TRBV29-1 with TRBJ1-6, with no clear D. V was shortened by 2 bases and J by 10 bases, with 21 bases between the two germline ends. CDR1 SQVTM and CDR2 ANQGSEA come from the germline V gene. This CDR3 has 16 residues.